Listed below are T cell receptor beta chains from one sample, sequenced in a study of CD8 T cells in ankylosing spondylitis. TCRdb re-derived calls from the 5' RACE reads in MiXCR, one entry per CDR3 protein. The sample holds over 30,000 distinct CDR3 sequences, roughly 12% seen once. Specimen: synovial fluid, either unsorted or a sorted T cell fraction (not recorded which). Every receptor here comes from a male donor with ankylosing spondylitis. Each CDR3 is given with its conserved first and last residue. Fields, in order: V gene, D gene, clone size, J gene, CDR3 protein. A D gene is named only where the DNA matches it firmly. The size of a clone is reported for some rows only, either as once, few or many, or as a class for expanded clones.

V: TRBV19; D: TRBD2; size: many; J: TRBJ2-4; CDR3: CASSMDHLAGGIQNIQYF
V: TRBV27; D: -; size: -; J: TRBJ2-7; CDR3: CASSYGQRALYEQYF
V: TRBV6-2/TRBV6-3; D: TRBD2; size: many; J: TRBJ2-7; CDR3: CASSYSGGKGEQYF
V: TRBV7-8; D: -; size: many; J: TRBJ2-1; CDR3: CASSPFGGTYNEQFF
V: TRBV6-2/TRBV6-3; D: -; size: many; J: TRBJ1-6; CDR3: CASSYSRAFENSPLHF
V: TRBV20-1; D: -; size: -; J: TRBJ2-4; CDR3: CSARDLRGNIQYF
V: TRBV6-2/TRBV6-3; D: -; size: many; J: TRBJ2-1; CDR3: CASSPFDEQFF
V: TRBV7-9; D: -; size: many; J: TRBJ1-1; CDR3: CASSPGTTEAFF
V: TRBV28; D: -; size: few; J: TRBJ2-3; CDR3: CASSCFQGPEGTDTQYF
V: TRBV4-1; D: -; size: many; J: TRBJ1-2; CDR3: CASSVQGGGYGYTF
V: TRBV7-9; D: -; size: -; J: TRBJ1-5; CDR3: CASTPGGRQPQHF
V: TRBV7-3; D: -; size: few; J: TRBJ2-5; CDR3: CASSSEGGGQETQYF
V: TRBV27; D: -; size: -; J: TRBJ2-2; CDR3: CASSGQITNTGELFF
V: TRBV20-1; D: -; size: many; J: TRBJ1-6; CDR3: CSARESQLLYGPLHF
V: TRBV9; D: -; size: -; J: TRBJ2-7; CDR3: CASSRTDSYEQYF
V: TRBV10-3; D: TRBD2; size: few; J: TRBJ2-7; CDR3: CAITEASGNNEQYF
V: TRBV20-1; D: -; size: -; J: TRBJ2-1; CDR3: CSAWTGLLRNNEQFF
V: TRBV15; D: -; size: many; J: TRBJ2-1; CDR3: CATRREIVYNEQFF